This TCR beta chain is from a study of blood T cell repertoires in COVID-19 (dated by TCRdb to the early 2020s). About the investigation overall: Collaborator samples came from the United States, Italy and Spain and covered acute and convalescent phases of COVID-19. The prospective study material was composed of cDNA or gDNA derived from T cells, B-cell-depleted T cells, or PBMCs. The dataset comprised deeply sampled blood TCRbeta repertoires from subjects exposed to, actively infected with, or recovered from COVID-19. The repertoires were released in a freely available public database intended as a resource for research on the immune response to SARS-CoV-2. Samples were obtained from the ongoing ImmuneRACE study (first 160 participants) and from about 1,300 subjects provided by 6 global collaborators. The sample metadata nearly always contained a de-identified subject ID, COVID-19 status, age in years and sex. Where available, HLA class I and class II types were taken from metadata supplied by the sample provider and were not determined by assay-based typing. Summary of the overall study and its limitations: How much clinical and demographic metadata was included differed by source and by participant, and the metadata was provided uncurated.

The V end loses 0 bases and the J end loses 6 bases, and a stretch of 17 bases separates them. From cysteine to phenylalanine, the CDR3 is 16 amino acids long. This entry keeps only the CDR3 DNA: 48 bases, framed from base 1. From the germline V gene (reference sequence), CDR1 is MNHEY and CDR2 is SMNVEV. Each collaborating institution followed its own protocols to collect whole blood in K2EDTA tubes. For TCRbeta analysis, collaborators shipped samples in one of three forms: frozen whole blood, isolated PBMCs, or DNA extracted from either of those sample types. For this clone: Its target antigen remains unknown. No clone much larger than this one lies a single base away; base qualities are absent.

The immunoSEQ Assay, a bias-controlled multiplex PCR, was used to amplify TCRbeta CDR3 regions from genomic DNA. The authors' pipeline ran thus. Within the assay, amplification of reference gene primers was used to estimate how many nucleated cells each sample contained. To quantify the absolute abundance of each unique TCRbeta CDR3 rearrangement, sequence reads were collapsed and filtered. For each sample, productive Simpson clonality was calculated by taking the square root of Simpson's diversity index across productive rearrangements. Entries here come from immuneACCESS through TCRdb and include only in-frame sequences with V and J called. Some clones fail to appear in such tables; in the studies checked, an unresolved V gene covers under half of the shortfall, and the cause of the remainder is unknown. From that table come the V and J calls and clone size; the DNA was used to work out D and trimming. The sample profile shows approximately 180,000 clones; over 75% of them were found once. Over 2.5% of the sample goes to the ten largest clones.

This clonotype was sampled from a man in his 60s with acute or convalescent COVID-19. The source material was peripheral blood. The rearranged segments are TRBV27 and TRBJ1-2; TRBD1 is a weak D gene call, 6 bases matching. CDR3 region: CASSLSSGHFRHGYTF. The nucleotide sequence is TGTGCCAGCAGTTTATCATCGGGACACTTTAGGCATGGCTACACCTTC.